Listed here is a single TCR beta chain. Germline V gene data show CDR1 as SGHAT and CDR2 as FQNNGV. This CDR3 contains 16 residues. Trimming left V 1 base short and J 0 bases short, with 10 bases between. The sample is drawn from a study of technical replicates of blood from a few donors. Measured with immunoSEQ multiplex PCR; TCRdb has only the in-frame clones, and not every one. The sample consists of 80,000 or so clones, approximately 94% of them appearing once. The source of this sequence is a human donor in good health. The gene calls are TRBV11-2 and TRBJ2-1; D is ambiguous. Source material: T cells isolated from PBMCs. CDR3: CASSLAAQSSYNEQFF. CDR3 sequence (DNA): TGTGCCAGCAGCTTAGCAGCGCAGAGCTCCTACAATGAGCAGTTCTTC.